The T cell receptor beta chain under discussion was sequenced for a study of shared T cell receptors in the human thymus. The CDR3 length is 17 residues. Germline V gene data show CDR1 as MNHNS and CDR2 as SASEGT. V was pared by 4 bases and J by 0 bases, with 13 bases between. Assay: immunoSEQ multiplex PCR; the TCRdb copy retains only in-frame clones and omits some. The top ten clones hold 0.008% to 0.011% of a sample with some 720,000 clones, roughly 90% of them seen once. This sample was shared with a second study, whose subject was human thymus T cells.

This rearrangement joins TRBV6-1 to TRBJ2-6; D might be TRBD1 (6 bases). The sequenced sample consisted of thymocytes. This clonotype was obtained from a boy in the first two years of life with a congenital heart defect. The CDR3 coding sequence is TGTGCCAGCAGTGCCGGGACAATGAGCTCTGGGGCCAACGTCCTGACTTTC. This encodes CASSAGTMSSGANVLTF.